The present entry profiles one T cell receptor (beta chain) with its context. As yet, its antigen is unknown. The whole isolated RNA underwent reverse transcription, so sequencing captured expressed TCRB transcripts. Only in-frame clones appear in the TCRdb table, and some are missing; sequencing was by immunoSEQ multiplex PCR. Among just over 450,000 clones listed, roughly 30% were seen once. These data come from a study of beta chain features in type 1 diabetes. Study in general: Sorted cells, more than 95,000,000 in number, were examined across all samples.

CDR3 length: 14 amino acids. Trimming removed 1 base at V and 6 bases at J, with 13 bases between. Germline V lookup: CDR1 SGHTA, CDR2 FQGNSA. General study results and limits: VDJ junctions from patients with type 1 diabetes contained fewer insertions and more deletions. Unsettled here was the matter of whether HLA type influences TCRB rearrangement.

This TCR derives from a man in his late teens or twenties in good health. Material for sequencing was naive CD4+ T cells from blood. This rearrangement joins TRBV7-2 to TRBJ2-7; D unclear. The CDR3 DNA is TGTGCCAGCAGCTTAGATGGCTCCCGGAGCGAGCAGTACTTC. Translating it yields CASSLDGSRSEQYF.